A single sample gave rise to the 20 T cell receptor beta chains below, sequenced in a study of T cell repertoires in cytomegalovirus infection. TCRdb re-analysed the reads in MiXCR, keeping a single row per CDR3 protein. The sample lists approximately 910,000 distinct CDR3 sequences, about a third occurring once. Their target antigens are unknown. Here the sequenced sample was cultured CD8+ T cells from PBMCs, taken from culture after CMV antigen stimulation. The receptors were sampled from a human donor in good health (CMV status not recorded). Some clones in this sample may be carry-over from other donors' samples.

The chain uses TRBV15 and TRBJ1-2; 7 bases agree with TRBD1. Germline CDR1 LNHNV, CDR2 YYDKDF (reference sequence). This CDR3 region has 16 residues. The junction had 8 bases not matched to a gene; V was cut back by 3 bases and J by 1 base. Here the CDR3 reads CATSRENRGVNYGYTF. The CDR3 coding sequence is TGTGCCACCAGCAGGGAAAACAGGGGAGTTAACTATGGCTACACCTTC. Full variable domain (remainder filled in from reference TRBV15 and TRBJ1-2): DAMVIQNPRYQVTQFGKPVTLSCSQTLNHNVMYWYQQKSSQAPKLLFHYYDKDFNNEADTPDNFQSRRPNTSFCFLDIRSPGLGDTAMYLCATSRENRGVNYGYTFGSGTRLTVV.

In nucleotides, the CDR3 is TGTGCCAGCAGTCCCGGGACAGGGGGCCTCGAGCAGTACGTC. Its translation: CASSPGTGGLEQYV. V usage is TRBV27 and J usage is TRBJ2-7, with 12 bases that match TRBD1. V gave up 5 bases and J gave up 6 bases; unmatched junction bases: 5. The CDR3 covers 14 residues. Germline V CDR1 and CDR2: MNHEY, SMNVEV (reference sequence).

The chain is built from TRBV19 and TRBJ1-1, with D possibly matching TRBD1 (5 bases). V was cut by 0 bases and J by 7 bases, with 12 bases left in between. This CDR3 is built from 14 residues. CDR1 is LNHDA, CDR2 SQIVND, per germline (reference sequence). CDR3 sequence reads: CASSIDLRGVEAFF. In DNA, the CDR3 is TGTGCCAGTAGTATAGATCTTCGGGGGGTTGAAGCTTTCTTT. Together with reference TRBV19 and TRBJ1-1, the CDR3 gives the full variable domain: DGGITQSPKYLFRKEGQNVTLSCEQNLNHDAMYWYRQDPGQGLRLIYYSQIVNDFQKGDIAEGYSVSREKKESFPLTVTSAQKNPTAFYLCASSIDLRGVEAFFGQGTRLTVV.

V gene TRBV3-1 combines with J gene TRBJ1-6; 9 nucleotides agree with TRBD1. Germline trimming cut 0 bases from V and 6 bases from J; bases unmatched to any gene: 0. Germline lookup yields CDR1 LGHDT and CDR2 YNNKEL (reference sequence). The CDR3 totals 15 residues. The CDR3 DNA follows: TGTGCCAGCAGCCAAGAGACAGGGGGTAATTCACCCCTCCACTTT. It is translated as CASSQETGGNSPLHF.

CDR3 DNA: TGTGCCAGCAGCTCTCCAGGGTGGGCTAATGAAAAACTGTTTTTT. Its translation: CASSSPGWANEKLFF. The gene calls are TRBV11-2 and TRBJ1-4, with D perhaps TRBD1 (5 bases). CDR3 length equals 15 residues. V shed 4 bases and J shed 3 bases, with 12 bases lying between them. Looked up from germline, CDR1 is SGHAT and CDR2 is FQNNGV.

This clonotype was counted only a few times. The chain combines TRBV6-2 or TRBV6-3 with TRBJ2-5; D unclear. This CDR3 contains 15 residues. V dropped 0 bases and J dropped 5 bases, with 13 bases sitting between them. Germline V lookup: CDR1 MNHEY, CDR2 SVGEGT. DNA of the CDR3: TGTGCCAGCAGTTACTCGAGATTCAGCGAGGAGACCCAGTACTTC. This codes for CASSYSRFSEETQYF.

This clonotype was observed many times. The chain couples TRBV7-2 to TRBJ1-1; D is ambiguous. The CDR3 covers 12 residues. CDR1 SGHTA and CDR2 FQGNSA come from the germline V gene. The germline V and J ends were trimmed by 4 bases and 4 bases, with 7 bases remaining between them. The CDR3 DNA reads as TGTGCCAGCAGCTGGGGTGCCACTGAAGCTTTCTTT. It codes for CASSWGATEAFF.

This chain uses TRBV4-2 with TRBJ2-7; maybe TRBD2 (6 bases). Germline CDR1 is LGHNA and CDR2 is YNFKEQ. The V end was cut by 1 base, the J end by 3 bases, with 13 bases between. The CDR3 loop spans 15 amino acids. The CDR3 sequence is CASSQVGAGNYEQYF. DNA of the CDR3: TGTGCCAGCAGCCAAGTGGGTGCGGGGAACTACGAGCAGTACTTC.

This clonotype was seen more than once but under ten times. The CDR3 sequence: CASSYTALPYTDTQYF. CDR3 sequence (DNA): TGTGCCAGCAGTTACACCGCACTACCATACACAGATACGCAGTATTTT. V gene TRBV6-6 combines with J gene TRBJ2-3; D gene unclear. Looked up from germline, CDR1 is MNHNY and CDR2 is SVGAGI (reference sequence). The CDR3 totals 16 residues. The V and J ends lost 2 bases and 2 bases respectively, with 14 bases between them.

This sequence joins TRBV5-1 and TRBJ2-3, with D possibly matching TRBD2 (6 bases). V lost 1 base and J lost 0, with 12 bases in between. Germline V gene sequence: CDR1 SGHRS, CDR2 YFSETQ. This CDR3 contains 16 residues. Written as DNA, the CDR3 is TGCGCCAGCAGCTTGAAGGCTAGCGTTAGCACAGATACGCAGTATTTT. Its protein is CASSLKASVSTDTQYF.

V and J are TRBV29-1 and TRBJ1-2; perhaps TRBD1 as D (6 bases). This CDR3 is built from 13 residues. Germline-derived CDR1 and CDR2 are SQVTM and ANQGSEA. V was trimmed by 3 bases and J by 2 bases, leaving 10 bases between them. CDR3 protein: CSVEVRGNYGYTF. CDR3 nucleotides: TGCAGCGTTGAGGTCAGGGGAAACTATGGCTACACCTTC.

This clonotype was observed a handful of times. The chain couples TRBV29-1 to TRBJ2-3; D perhaps matches TRBD1 (6 bases). V lost 7 bases to trimming and J lost 2 bases, with 13 bases between them. Per germline, CDR1 SQVTM and CDR2 ANQGSEA. This CDR3 comprises 13 residues. As DNA, the CDR3 is TGCAGCGCAGAGGGACAATCCACAGATACGCAGTATTTT. It codes for CSAEGQSTDTQYF.

V is TRBV2 and J is TRBJ2-5; the D gene could be TRBD1 or TRBD2 (5 bases each). This CDR3 contains 14 residues. Trimming shortened V by 1 base and J by 4 bases, and 10 bases separated the two germline ends. The germline CDR1 and CDR2 sequences are SNHLY and FYNNEI. CDR3 in DNA: TGTGCCAGCAGTGAAGACGCGAGGGGAGAGACCCAGTACTTC. Its protein is CASSEDARGETQYF.

V usage is TRBV6-6 and J usage is TRBJ2-3, with TRBD2 identical over 12 bases. The germline V gene has CDR1 MNHNY and CDR2 SVGAGI (reference sequence). The CDR3 has 17 amino acids. The junction had 6 bases not matched to a gene; V was cut back by 4 bases and J by 1 base. The CDR3 DNA follows: TGTGCCAGCAGTTCCTGGACTAGCGGGGCGGGCACAGATACGCAGTATTTT. Its translation is CASSSWTSGAGTDTQYF.

This chain uses TRBV12-3 or TRBV12-4 with TRBJ2-7; D may be TRBD2 (7 bases). The CDR3 has 14 residues. The V end lost 7 bases, the J end lost 3 bases, and 16 bases lay between the germline ends. For the CDR3, the DNA is TGTGCCAGCAACCCAACAGGGAGGGGCTACGAGCAGTACTTC. It yields the protein CASNPTGRGYEQYF.

The rearrangement uses TRBV19 and TRBJ2-7; perhaps TRBD2 as D (7 bases). Germline CDR1 is LNHDA and CDR2 is SQIVND (reference sequence). The CDR3 runs to 13 residues. V was clipped by 3 bases and J by 5 bases, with 11 bases between them. CDR3 nucleotides: TGTGCCAGTAGTATGGGGGGGGGCGACGAGCAGTACTTC. Residues: CASSMGGGDEQYF.

The chain combines TRBV7-9 with TRBJ2-7, with 8 bases fitting TRBD2. J was trimmed by 3 bases and V by 4 bases; bases with no gene match: 11. This CDR3 spans 16 amino acids. CDR1 SEHNR and CDR2 FQNEAQ come from the germline V gene (reference sequence). CDR3 protein: CASSSGTRGVGYEQYV. Here the CDR3 DNA reads TGTGCCAGCAGCTCCGGGACTAGAGGGGTGGGCTACGAGCAGTACGTC.

The gene calls are TRBV27 and TRBJ1-2, with a weak D call TRBD1 (5 bases). CDR3 size: 15 residues. The V gene's germline CDR1 is MNHEY and CDR2 SMNVEV (reference sequence). V gave up 2 bases and J gave up 1 base, with 11 bases separating them. Here the CDR3 DNA reads TGTGCCAGCAGTTTAGGGCCGGGACTTAACTATGGCTACACCTTC. Translation: CASSLGPGLNYGYTF.

Here the CDR3 DNA reads TGTGCCACCAGCAGAGGCGAACTGTTGTACCAAGAGACCCAGTACTTC. This sequence encodes CATSRGELLYQETQYF. This chain joins TRBV15 and TRBJ2-5; no firm D call. CDR1 LNHNV and CDR2 YYDKDF come from the germline V gene (reference sequence). The length of the CDR3 is 16 residues. Trimming removed 1 base from V and 0 bases from J, with 12 bases in between.

Concerning this clonotype itself: A read error is possible here, since a much larger clone lies one base away. The conserved closing phenylalanine or tryptophan is absent in this CDR3, likely reflecting a read error. This chain uses TRBV5-1 with TRBJ2-3, with D possibly being TRBD1 (5 bases). V lost 4 bases and J 2 bases, leaving 17 bases between the germline ends. Germline CDR1 and CDR2: SGHRS and YFSETQ. CDR3 size: 16 residues. CDR3 protein: CASSPLWGRNTDTQYI. CDR3 nucleotides: TGCGCCAGCAGCCCCCTTTGGGGCAGAAACACAGATACGCAGTATATT.